The rows below give T cell receptor beta chains drawn from one sample of a study of blood T cell repertoires in COVID-19. The data were produced by immunoSEQ multiplex PCR, yet TCRdb's version contains in-frame clones alone and is incomplete. Of approximately 210,000 clones in the sample, roughly 87% were seen once. The sequencing sample was made of peripheral blood. The receptors here all came from a man aged 35 to 55 with active or convalescent COVID-19. Both conserved end residues are part of each CDR3. The D gene is left open where the match is weak. The size field is filled for only some rows; it gives once, few, many or a size class.

size	V	D	J	DNA	CDR3
NA	TRBV6-5	TRBD1	TRBJ1-3	TGTGCCAGCAGGACAGGGGCGGGAAACACCATATATTTT	CASRTGAGNTIYF
NA	TRBV28	NA	TRBJ1-6	TGTGCCAGCAGTTTTGGGGCAGGGCACTCACCCCTCCACTTT	CASSFGAGHSPLHF
NA	TRBV28	NA	TRBJ1-3	TGTGCCAGCAGTTCAAATCGGGGGGTTATCTCTGGAAACACCATATATTTT	CASSSNRGVISGNTIYF
NA	TRBV30	TRBD2	TRBJ2-4	TGTGCCTGGAGTGTACCGGCTAGCGGGAGGTTGGGCATTCAGTACTTC	CAWSVPASGRLGIQYF
NA	TRBV18	NA	TRBJ1-2	TGTGCCAGCTCACCGCTGGAGGTCCGATATGGCTACACCTTC	CASSPLEVRYGYTF
NA	TRBV19	TRBD1	TRBJ1-4	TGTGCCAGTAGCAACCCCGGGACAGGGCACGAAAAACTGTTTTTT	CASSNPGTGHEKLFF
once	TRBV27	TRBD1	TRBJ1-1	TGTGCCAGCAGTTCGAGACAGGGGCACACTGAAGCTTTCTTT	CASSSRQGHTEAFF
once	TRBV5-4	TRBD2	TRBJ2-7	TGTGCCAGCAGAGATAGCGGGAGTCGTATTCCATACGAGCAGTACTTC	CASRDSGSRIPYEQYF
NA	TRBV19	NA	TRBJ1-1	TGTGCCAGTCTCCGGGACACTGAAGCTTTCTTT	CASLRDTEAFF
NA	TRBV28	NA	TRBJ2-7	TGTGCCAGCAGCCGCCCCCAGGGGACCTACGAGCAGTACTTC	CASSRPQGTYEQYF
NA	TRBV4-2	NA	TRBJ1-4	TGTGCCAGCAGCCAAGGCATAGGGGGACGGGCTAATGAAAAACTGTTTTTT	CASSQGIGGRANEKLFF
NA	TRBV9	TRBD1	TRBJ1-2	TGTGCCAGCAGCGCACAACAGGGGGCGTCGGGTGGCTACACCTTC	CASSAQQGASGGYTF
once	TRBV7-9	TRBD1	TRBJ2-7	TGTGCCAGCAGCCGGGGACAGGGGTCGGGCGAGCAGTACTTC	CASSRGQGSGEQYF
NA	TRBV7-8	TRBD2	TRBJ2-3	TGTGCCAGCAGCTCGGCGGGGGTTTCTTCAGATACGCAGTATTTT	CASSSAGVSSDTQYF
NA	TRBV12-5	NA	TRBJ2-5	TGTGCTAGTGGTTCAGGACAAGGAGAGACCCAGTACTTC	CASGSGQGETQYF